This TCR beta chain was recovered during a study of cytomegalovirus exposure and HLA in healthy donors. This table comes from immunoSEQ multiplex PCR, and its TCRdb copy is limited to in-frame clones, with some not included. The sample holds fewer than 100,000 clones; 90% to 95% are singletons and the top ten take over 2%. V shed 4 bases, J shed 3 bases, and the junction held 4 bases outside the gene matches. CDR3 size: 15 residues. Germline V gene lookup returns CDR1 SGHRS and CDR2 YFSETQ. The chain carries TRBV5-1 and TRBJ2-1; 10 nucleotides agree with TRBD1. The TCR comes from a woman under 30 in good health and CMV-seronegative. Input material: PBMCs. The CDR3 sequence is CASSEGTGDYNEQFF. DNA for the CDR3: TGCGCCAGCAGCGAAGGGACAGGGGACTACAATGAGCAGTTCTTC.